The 10 T cell receptor beta chains below all came from one sample that was sequenced in a study of neurological immune-mediated disorders. TCRdb reprocessed the 5' RACE reads with MiXCR, giving one entry per CDR3 protein. The sample lists more than 50,000 distinct CDR3 sequences; 3.7% were seen once. Sequencing was done on a sample of PBMCs. These receptors were collected from a woman aged 45 to 65 with multiple sclerosis.

This clonotype was detected many times. The gene calls are TRBV18 and TRBJ2-3; D is undetermined. V lost 3 bases to trimming and J lost 2 bases, with 6 bases between them. CDR3 size: 13 residues. Germline CDR1 KGHSH, CDR2 LQKENI. The chain's CDR3 is CASSPEITDTQYF. The CDR3 DNA reads as TGTGCCAGCTCACCGGAGATCACAGATACGCAGTATTTT.

The table lists this clonotype with many counts. V and J are TRBV5-1 and TRBJ1-4, with 7 bases identical to TRBD1. Germline trimming cut 4 bases from V and 8 bases from J; bases unmatched to any gene: 11. This CDR3 is 15 amino acids long. Looked up from germline, CDR1 is SGHRS and CDR2 is YFSETQ. Written as DNA, the CDR3 is TGCGCCAGCAGCCCACGGACAGGCGATAGAGAAAAACTGTTTTTT. Residues: CASSPRTGDREKLFF. Full variable domain (remainder filled in from reference TRBV5-1 and TRBJ1-4): KAGVTQTPRYLIKTRGQQVTLSCSPISGHRSVSWYQQTPGQGLQFLFEYFSETQRNKGNFPGRFSGRQFSNSRSEMNVSTLELGDSALYLCASSPRTGDREKLFFGSGTQLSVL.

This clonotype was observed many times. V gene TRBV2 combines with J gene TRBJ2-2; TRBD2 agrees at 7 bases. The germline V gene has CDR1 SNHLY and CDR2 FYNNEI. The CDR3 consists of 14 residues. V was clipped by 3 bases and J by 7 bases; unmatched bases: 5. The CDR3 loop is CASSDYGRFGELFF. Here the CDR3 DNA reads TGTGCCAGCAGTGACTACGGGAGGTTCGGGGAGCTGTTTTTT.

Ten or more counts support this clonotype. The V gene is TRBV5-1, the J gene TRBJ2-5, with 9 bases lining up with TRBD1. The V segment lost 4 bases and the J segment 5 bases; nucleotides outside the gene matches: 6. Germline CDR1 is SGHRS and CDR2 is YFSETQ. The length of the CDR3 is 14 residues. CDR3 loop: CASSDGTGTETQYF. CDR3 bases: TGCGCCAGCAGCGATGGGACAGGGACCGAGACCCAGTACTTC.

Ten or more counts support this clonotype. The chain employs TRBV28 and TRBJ2-3; the D is unclear. CDR1 and CDR2 from the germline V gene are MDHEN and SYDVKM. V gave up 6 bases and J gave up 1 base, with 5 bases separating them. This CDR3 is built from 12 residues. In DNA, the CDR3 is TGTGCCAGCAGAAGGGGCACAGATACGCAGTATTTT. Amino acid sequence: CASRRGTDTQYF.

This clonotype was observed many times. V usage is TRBV6-2 or TRBV6-3 and J usage is TRBJ2-3; maybe TRBD2 (6 bases). CDR3 length: 15 amino acids. Germline loops: CDR1 MNHEY, CDR2 SVGEGT. The V end was cut by 2 bases, the J end by 7 bases, with 16 bases between. CDR3 sequence: CASSYPGLTLHTQYF. In DNA, the CDR3 is TGTGCCAGCAGTTACCCAGGACTAACCCTACATACGCAGTATTTT.

This clonotype appeared many times. This chain connects TRBV20-1 to TRBJ2-7, with D possibly being TRBD1 (6 bases). The V gene's germline CDR1 is DFQATT and CDR2 SNEGSKA (reference sequence). This CDR3 is built from 13 residues. The germline V and J ends were trimmed by 1 base and 2 bases, with 9 bases remaining between them. The CDR3 reads CSARADRAYEQYF. DNA of the CDR3: TGCAGTGCTAGAGCGGACAGAGCCTACGAGCAGTACTTC.

This clonotype was picked up many times. The gene calls are TRBV5-1 and TRBJ1-2; D call uncertain. V was trimmed by 0 bases and J by 1 base, leaving 4 bases between them. This CDR3 spans 13 amino acids. Germline V gene lookup returns CDR1 SGHRS and CDR2 YFSETQ. This CDR3 is CASSLAGNYGYTF. In nucleotides, the CDR3 is TGCGCCAGCAGCTTGGCCGGTAACTATGGCTACACCTTC.

Ten or more counts support this clonotype. The chain joins TRBV11-2 to TRBJ2-1; D remains unclear. The CDR3 is made up of 13 amino acids. Between the trimmed V and J ends, which lost 0 bases and 13 bases, there was a span of 13 bases. CDR1 and CDR2 (germline): SGHAT, FQNNGV. This chain's CDR3 is CASSLESGAFQFF. CDR3 coding DNA: TGTGCCAGCAGCTTAGAGTCGGGCGCGTTCCAGTTCTTC.

This clonotype came up many times. The chain joins TRBV20-1 to TRBJ2-5, with TRBD2 identical over 10 bases. Germline V gene sequence: CDR1 DFQATT, CDR2 SNEGSKA (reference sequence). The ends lost 0 bases at V and 4 bases at J; junction bases unmatched: 8. The CDR3 consists of 16 residues. CDR3 sequence reads: CSARDVLAGVGETQYF. The CDR3 nucleotides read TGCAGTGCTAGAGATGTGCTAGCGGGAGTAGGAGAGACCCAGTACTTC.